These 2 T cell receptor beta chains originate from one sample sequenced in a study of response to subunit inactivated influenza vaccine. MiXCR, applied by TCRdb to the RT-PCR reads, yields one record per CDR3 protein. The data show approximately 520,000 distinct CDR3 sequences, 25% seen once. The sequenced sample was CD4+ T cells sorted from PBMCs, obtained about 5 days after vaccination. The receptors come from a man aged 45-65 years who received an inactivated influenza vaccine.

This clonotype has more than one count but fewer than ten. V and J are TRBV20-1 and TRBJ2-5; D is perhaps TRBD2 (6 bases). V lost 6 bases and J 5 bases, leaving 16 bases between the germline ends. The CDR3 covers 13 residues. Looked up from germline, CDR1 is DFQATT and CDR2 is SNEGSKA (reference sequence). CDR3 loop: CSAEGPRKETQYF. CDR3 coding DNA: TGCAGTGCGGAGGGCCCACGAAAGGAGACCCAGTACTTC.

This clonotype was detected a few times. The genes are TRBV7-2 and TRBJ2-1, with a weak D call TRBD2 (6 bases). V was trimmed by 2 bases and J by 0 bases, leaving 11 bases between them. The CDR3 has 16 amino acids. Germline V CDR1 and CDR2: SGHTA, FQGNSA. The CDR3 reads CASSLYGGISYNEQFF. The CDR3 DNA reads as TGTGCCAGCAGCTTATACGGCGGGATCTCCTACAATGAGCAGTTCTTC.